This T cell receptor beta chain was profiled in a study of post-analysis software for immune sequencing data. Unique molecular identifiers were present in the TCR beta cDNA libraries. A population of about 0.85 to 11 million T cells gave rise to approximately 500,000 cDNA molecules. MiXCR was run by TCRdb on the PCR reads, yielding one entry per CDR3 protein. The profile shows 380,000 or so distinct CDR3 sequences, roughly 38% of them singletons. Source material: blood. The TCR comes from a girl between 5 and 17 years old with multiple sclerosis.

The CDR3 sequence: CASSWGEGATEAFF. CDR3 bases: TGTGCCAGCAGCTGGGGAGAGGGGGCTACTGAAGCTTTCTTT. This chain uses TRBV7-2 with TRBJ1-1; the match to TRBD1 covers 7 bases. Trimming at V came to 4 bases and at J to 5 bases, leaving 7 bases not matched to a gene. Germline assignment: CDR1 SGHTA and CDR2 FQGNSA. The CDR3 consists of 14 residues.